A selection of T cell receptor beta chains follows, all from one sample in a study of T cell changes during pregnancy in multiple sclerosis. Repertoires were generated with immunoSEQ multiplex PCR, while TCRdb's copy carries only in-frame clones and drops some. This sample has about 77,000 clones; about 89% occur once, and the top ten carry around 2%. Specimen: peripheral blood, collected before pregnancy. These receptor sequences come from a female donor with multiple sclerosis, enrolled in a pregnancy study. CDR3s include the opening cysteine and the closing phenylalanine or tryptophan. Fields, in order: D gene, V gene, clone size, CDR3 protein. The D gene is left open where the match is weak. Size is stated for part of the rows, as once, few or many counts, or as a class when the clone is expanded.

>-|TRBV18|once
CASSPPRGASFNEQFF
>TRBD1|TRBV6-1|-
CASSEWDSTYEQYF
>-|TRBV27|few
CARKGGALWGYTF
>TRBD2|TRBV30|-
CAFTSGGIGEQYF
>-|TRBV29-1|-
CSVESWGQNDGYTF
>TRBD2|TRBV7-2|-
CASSLEPTSGGWGETQYF
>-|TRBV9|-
CASSVSQVADQETQYF
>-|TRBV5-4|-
CASSRRLGTVYEQYF
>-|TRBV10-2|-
CASRQLLNTEAFF
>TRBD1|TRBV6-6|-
CASSKGQGLYEQYF
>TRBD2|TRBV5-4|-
CASSAGADSYNEQFF
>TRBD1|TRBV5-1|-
CASRRVQGVSEAFF
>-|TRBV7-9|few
CASSPEAYYGYTF
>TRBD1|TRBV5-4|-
CASSQTGFYGYTF
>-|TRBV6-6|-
CASSYLAGDYEQYF
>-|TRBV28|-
CASLDSYNEQFF
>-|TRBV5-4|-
CASGTSSYNEQFF
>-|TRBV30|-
CAFGRQIYGYTF